The next 12 T cell receptor beta chains were all read from a single sample in a study of blood T cell repertoires in COVID-19. Sequenced by immunoSEQ multiplex PCR; TCRdb stores in-frame clones only, minus some. The sample records roughly 150,000 clones, 87% being singletons. The specimen was peripheral blood. The receptors come from a man older than 75 with acute or convalescent COVID-19.

This sequence joins TRBV6-5 and TRBJ1-5; tentatively, D is TRBD1 (6 bases). The CDR3 sequence is 15 residues long. Germline V CDR1 and CDR2: MNHEY, SVGAGI. Trimming pared 0 bases from V and 1 base from J, leaving 7 bases between. CDR3 bases: TGTGCCAGCAGTTACTCCGGACAGAGCAATCAGCCCCAGCATTTT. It is translated as CASSYSGQSNQPQHF.

The rearrangement uses TRBV5-4 and TRBJ1-1; D may be TRBD1 (5 bases). This CDR3 region has 14 residues. Germline V CDR1 and CDR2: SGHNT, YYREEE (reference sequence). V was pared by 0 bases and J by 1 base, with 7 bases between. CDR3 amino acids: CASSLGQSNTEAFF. The CDR3 DNA reads as TGTGCCAGCAGCTTGGGACAGTCGAACACTGAAGCTTTCTTT.

The chain joins TRBV9 to TRBJ2-5; 11 positions agree with TRBD2. Germline V gene lookup returns CDR1 SGDLS and CDR2 YYNGEE. With 4 bases clipped from V and 4 bases from J, the junction kept 9 bases outside the gene matches. The CDR3 sequence is 16 residues long. The CDR3 DNA reads as TGTGCCAGCAGCCTTAGCGGGAGGGCCACCTCAGAGACCCAGTACTTC. It is translated as CASSLSGRATSETQYF.

This clone is a singleton in its sample. The chain is built from TRBV13 and TRBJ2-1, with TRBD2 matching over 12 bases. Germline V gene sequence: CDR1 PRHDT, CDR2 FYEKMQ (reference sequence). This CDR3 has 18 residues. Trimming removed 3 bases from V and 3 bases from J; junction bases left unmatched: 9. The CDR3 region has the DNA TGTGCCAGCAGCTTGCCTTCCGGGACTAGCGGGTACTACAATGAGCAGTTCTTC. Protein: CASSLPSGTSGYYNEQFF.

CDR3 nucleotide sequence: TGTGCCAGCAACTTAGGACGGGACAGGTCCTATAATGAAAAACTGTTTTTT. It encodes CASNLGRDRSYNEKLFF. The chain joins TRBV5-6 to TRBJ1-4; 8 bases agree with TRBD1. V shed 6 bases and J 4 bases; nucleotides not matched to a gene: 14. Looked up from germline, CDR1 is SGHDT and CDR2 is YYEEEE. The CDR3 consists of 17 residues. Using reference TRBV5-6 and TRBJ1-4 for the parts outside the CDR3, the full variable domain is DAGVTQSPTHLIKTRGQQVTLRCSPKSGHDTVSWYQQALGQGPQFIFQYYEEEERQRGNFPDRFSGHQFPNYSSELNVNALLLGDSALYLCASNLGRDRSYNEKLFFGSGTQLSVL.

This chain links TRBV29-1 with TRBJ2-1; 9 bases are a match to TRBD2. The length of the CDR3 is 12 residues. Losses at the gene ends were 8 bases for V and 4 bases for J; bases not matched to a gene: 3. Germline lookup yields CDR1 SQVTM and CDR2 ANQGSEA. The CDR3 coding sequence is TGCAGCCAGACTAGCGGATACAATGAGCAGTTCTTC. Encoded protein: CSQTSGYNEQFF.

The V gene is TRBV2, the J gene TRBJ2-1, with D possibly TRBD2 on 6 matching bases. Deletions cut 6 bases from V and 5 bases from J, with 8 bases between. The germline gives CDR1 SNHLY, CDR2 FYNNEI. CDR3 size: 12 residues. For the CDR3, the DNA is TGTGCCAGCAGGGGACTCGACAATGAGCAGTTCTTC. Its protein product is CASRGLDNEQFF.

This clone was counted a few times. Here the CDR3 reads CASSTDRGSYEQYF. The CDR3 nucleotides are TGTGCCAGCAGTACCGACAGGGGCTCCTACGAGCAGTACTTC. The chain employs TRBV6-5 and TRBJ2-7; 8 bases align to TRBD1. The CDR3 totals 14 residues. Germline V gene lookup returns CDR1 MNHEY and CDR2 SVGAGI. With V trimmed by 5 bases and J by 0 bases, 3 bases remained unmatched.

The chain uses TRBV30 and TRBJ1-1, with D perhaps matching TRBD1 (6 bases). Per germline, CDR1 GTSNPN and CDR2 SVGIG (reference sequence). Between the trimmed V and J ends, which lost 5 bases and 0 bases, there was a span of 16 bases. The CDR3 has 15 residues. This CDR3 is CAWEKNRALNTEAFF. The CDR3 DNA is TGTGCCTGGGAGAAAAACAGGGCACTGAACACTGAAGCTTTCTTT.

This chain links TRBV10-1 with TRBJ2-3; the D gene is possibly TRBD1 (5 bases). The CDR3 contains 14 residues. CDR1 and CDR2 (germline): WNHNN, SYGVQD (reference sequence). V lost 10 bases and J lost 2, with 16 bases in between. The CDR3 spells CAKKGRSHTDTQYF. The CDR3, as DNA: TGCGCCAAAAAGGGGCGGAGTCACACAGATACGCAGTATTTT.

This chain links TRBV24-1 with TRBJ1-5; D unresolved. The germline CDR1 and CDR2 sequences are KGHDR and SFDVKD. Trimming pared 7 bases from V and 1 base from J, leaving 10 bases between. The CDR3 sequence is 14 residues long. The CDR3 nucleotides read TGTGCCACCAGCCCTCGGTCGAGCAATCAGCCCCAGCATTTT. It codes for CATSPRSSNQPQHF.

The chain recombines TRBV9 with TRBJ2-2, with D possibly matching TRBD2 (5 bases). Looked up from germline, CDR1 is SGDLS and CDR2 is YYNGEE. This CDR3 has 15 amino acids. V gave up 2 bases and J gave up 8 bases, with 16 bases separating them. CDR3: CASSVEDSQWGELFF. CDR3 sequence (DNA): TGTGCCAGCAGCGTGGAGGACTCTCAATGGGGGGAGCTGTTTTTT.